A few counts support the clone carrying this T cell receptor beta chain. PCR primers comprised 60 Vbeta and 13 Jbeta primers. Profiling relied on immunoSEQ multiplex PCR, and the TCRdb table lists in-frame clones only, not all of them. The table includes approximately 110,000 clones, more than 60% detected once. This sample was taken from a study of cytomegalovirus exposure and HLA in healthy donors. Per the germline V gene, CDR1 is SGHKS and CDR2 is YYEKEE (reference sequence). V lost 4 bases and J lost 5, with 12 bases in between. The CDR3 length is 13 residues. The sequence derives from a female donor in good health and CMV-seropositive. The rearrangement uses TRBV5-5 and TRBJ1-1, with no clear D. Sequenced sample: PBMCs. The CDR3 is CASSRLSRTEAFF. In DNA, the CDR3 is TGTGCCAGCAGCCGCCTTTCGAGGACTGAAGCTTTCTTT.